Listed below are T cell receptor beta chains from one sample, sequenced in a study of blood T cell repertoires in COVID-19. Libraries were prepared by immunoSEQ multiplex PCR; TCRdb keeps only in-frame clonotypes and omits some of them. The sample yields roughly 120,000 clones, approximately 80% seen once. The sequencing sample was made of peripheral blood. Receptors were obtained from a man between 70 and 80 years old with acute or convalescent COVID-19. Both conserved end residues are part of each CDR3. D genes are given only for firm matches. The size entry is marked missing in some rows and otherwise reads once, few, many or a size class.

J gene,V gene,clone size,D gene,CDR3 DNA,CDR3 protein
TRBJ1-3,TRBV28,-,-,TGTGCCAGCAGTCCCCTAGGGGCCTCTGGAAACACCATATATTTT,CASSPLGASGNTIYF
TRBJ1-6,TRBV15,-,-,TGTGCCACCAGCAGAGAAGTGCCGTCGGGTAATTCACCCCTCCACTTT,CATSREVPSGNSPLHF
TRBJ1-2,TRBV7-6,-,-,TGTGCCAGCAGCTTAGATGAGGGTCTTAGCTATGGCTACACCTTC,CASSLDEGLSYGYTF
TRBJ2-7,TRBV7-7,-,-,TGTGCTAGCAGCTTAAACACGGGTTACGAGCAGTACTTC,CASSLNTGYEQYF
TRBJ2-3,TRBV28,-,-,TGTGCCAGCAGTTTATCCCGCGGACAAGGGGGCACAGATACGCAGTATTTT,CASSLSRGQGGTDTQYF
TRBJ2-1,TRBV28,few,TRBD1,TGTGCCAGCAGACCGGGACAGCCGCACAACAATGAGCAGTTCTTC,CASRPGQPHNNEQFF
TRBJ2-7,TRBV19,-,TRBD1,TGTGCCAGTAGTAGCAGGACAGGGGGTAGCTACGAGCAGTACTTC,CASSSRTGGSYEQYF
TRBJ2-3,TRBV30,-,-,TGTGCCTGGAGGCCGGGATTCCCCGATACGCAGTATTTT,CAWRPGFPDTQYF
TRBJ1-1,TRBV5-1,-,-,TGCGCCAGCAGCTTGGGGCCGGGCACTGAAGCTTTCTTT,CASSLGPGTEAFF
TRBJ2-3,TRBV2,-,TRBD1,TGTGCCAGCTCTCCGGGACAGGTAACAGATACGCAGTATTTT,CASSPGQVTDTQYF
TRBJ1-1,TRBV10-3,-,TRBD1,TGTGCCATCAGTGATCCGACAGGGGCGGGGAACACTGAAGCTTTCTTT,CAISDPTGAGNTEAFF
TRBJ2-7,TRBV12-2,-,-,TGTGCAAGTCGCTTGGGACAGGGAAAGCAGTACTTC,CASRLGQGKQYF
TRBJ1-6,TRBV28,-,-,TGTGCCAGCCTAAGTACCTTAAGGGGCAATTCACCCCTCCACTTT,CASLSTLRGNSPLHF
TRBJ2-4,TRBV28,-,-,TGTGCCAGCAGTTTCCTGACAGGGGGCGGGAGGGGCATTCAGTACTTC,CASSFLTGGGRGIQYF
TRBJ1-6,TRBV5-4,-,TRBD1,TGTGCCAGCAGCTTGGAAAAGGGGGCGCGGAATTCACCCCTCCACTTT,CASSLEKGARNSPLHF
TRBJ1-2,TRBV25-1,-,TRBD1,TGTGCCAGCAGTGAAAGACAGGGTGATGGCTACACCTTC,CASSERQGDGYTF
TRBJ1-2,TRBV18,-,-,TGTGCCAGCTCACCAACGACAGGAAACTATGGCTACACCTTC,CASSPTTGNYGYTF
TRBJ1-6,TRBV5-6,-,TRBD1,TGTGCCAGCAGCCAAGGACAGGCGAATTCACCCCTCCACTTT,CASSQGQANSPLHF
TRBJ2-5,TRBV29-1,once,TRBD1,TGCAGCGCTGGACAGGGGTTAGAGACCCAGTACTTC,CSAGQGLETQYF
TRBJ1-5,TRBV19,few,-,TGTGCCAGTAGTACATACCTAGGGGGCAATCAGCCCCAGCATTTT,CASSTYLGGNQPQHF
TRBJ2-2,TRBV6-4,once,TRBD2,TGTGCCAGCAGCCCTAGACTAGCGGGGGCCAACACCGGGGAGCTGTTTTTT,CASSPRLAGANTGELFF
TRBJ1-1,TRBV10-3,few,TRBD1,TGTGCCATCAGTGCTGGGACAGGGGTGGCCACTGAAGCTTTCTTT,CAISAGTGVATEAFF
TRBJ2-1,TRBV9,-,-,TGTGCCAGCAGCGCCTCCCGCCTAGCCAGTGAGTTTGAGCAGTTCTTC,CASSASRLASEFEQFF
TRBJ2-7,TRBV5-1,-,TRBD1,TGCGCCAGCAGCCAGGACAGGGCCTACGAGCAGTACTTC,CASSQDRAYEQYF
TRBJ1-1,TRBV3-1/TRBV3-2,-,TRBD1,TGTGCCAGCAGCCCCCTCGGACAGGGCACTGAAGCTTTCTTT,CASSPLGQGTEAFF
TRBJ1-2,TRBV15,-,-,TGTGCCACCAGCAGAGCGACAGGACTAGCTAACTATGGCTACACCTTC,CATSRATGLANYGYTF
TRBJ1-5,TRBV5-5,-,TRBD1,TGTGCCAGCAGCAGGGACAGGGGGGATCAGCCCCAGCATTTT,CASSRDRGDQPQHF
TRBJ2-1,TRBV9,-,TRBD1,TGTGCCAGCAGCAACCGGGACAGGGTCCCCTACAATGAGCAGTTCTTC,CASSNRDRVPYNEQFF
TRBJ2-5,TRBV5-1,-,TRBD2,TGCGCCAGCAGCCATGGACTAGCGGGGGTAGAGACCCAGTACTTC,CASSHGLAGVETQYF
TRBJ1-1,TRBV5-1,-,-,TGCGCCAGCAGCTTGGGTGAGGACAAGAACACTGAAGCTTTCTTT,CASSLGEDKNTEAFF
TRBJ2-2,TRBV6-5,-,-,TGTGCCAGCACACAGTATGCACCGAACACCGGGGAGCTGTTTTTT,CASTQYAPNTGELFF
TRBJ1-1,TRBV11-2,-,-,TGTGCCAGCAGCTTCGATGCCAGGGCGAACACTGAAGCTTTCTTT,CASSFDARANTEAFF
TRBJ1-2,TRBV15,-,-,TGTGCCACCAGCAGAGATGGGGGCCGGCTGCGAGAAATTTACTATGGCTACACCTTC,CATSRDGGRLREIYYGYTF
TRBJ1-2,TRBV30,-,TRBD1,TGTGCCTGGAGTCCACCCGGGACAGGGCGAAGCTATGGCTACACCTTC,CAWSPPGTGRSYGYTF
TRBJ2-3,TRBV29-1,-,-,TGCAGCGTTGAAAGTGGTACGGCCAGCGGCACAGATACGCAGTATTTT,CSVESGTASGTDTQYF
TRBJ2-3,TRBV19,-,TRBD1,TGTGCCAGTAGTATAGGGACAGGGTCCGATACGCAGTATTTT,CASSIGTGSDTQYF
TRBJ1-5,TRBV27,once,-,TGTGCCAGCAGTCCCCAGTCGGGGAGTCAGCCCCAGCATTTT,CASSPQSGSQPQHF
TRBJ2-5,TRBV4-1,once,-,TGCGCCAGCAGCCAAGTACAAATTGAGACCCAGTACTTC,CASSQVQIETQYF
TRBJ1-4,TRBV19,-,-,TGTGCCAGTAGTGGGGCTGTGGCGGAAAAACTGTTTTTT,CASSGAVAEKLFF
TRBJ1-6,TRBV19,-,-,TGTGCCAGTAGTATAGAGGCGGGGACCGAGACCTATAATTCACCCCTCCACTTT,CASSIEAGTETYNSPLHF
TRBJ1-2,TRBV4-1,-,-,TGCGCCAGCAGCCAAGATGGCTCCATTGTTTACTATGGCTACACCTTC,CASSQDGSIVYYGYTF
TRBJ1-2,TRBV28,-,-,TGTGCCAGCAGCAATCCAGGGCTCTATGGCTACACCTTC,CASSNPGLYGYTF
TRBJ2-7,TRBV15,-,TRBD1,TGTGCCACTAGCAGAGAGGGGACAGCCGCCTACGAGCAGTACTTC,CATSREGTAAYEQYF
TRBJ2-7,TRBV9,few,-,TGTGCCAGCAGCGTCAATCCGGGTTGGTCCGAGCAGTACTTC,CASSVNPGWSEQYF
TRBJ2-2,TRBV5-4,-,TRBD2,TGTGCCAGCAGCGGTAGACTAGCGGGGGGGACGAACACCGGGGAGCTGTTTTTT,CASSGRLAGGTNTGELFF
TRBJ1-3,TRBV2,-,TRBD1,TGTGCCAGCAACCTCGACAGGGGTGCTGGAAACACCATATATTTT,CASNLDRGAGNTIYF
TRBJ1-2,TRBV5-6,-,TRBD1,TGTGCCAGCAGCTTTCTAAGATCCGGGACAGGGTGGTCCAACTATGGCTACACCTTC,CASSFLRSGTGWSNYGYTF
TRBJ1-1,TRBV10-3,-,-,TGTGCCATCGGGCAGGTGGAAAATGAAGCTTTCTTT,CAIGQVENEAFF
TRBJ1-6,TRBV18,-,TRBD1,TGTGCCAGCTCACCGGCCGGGACAGGGGGTAATTCACCCCTCCACTTT,CASSPAGTGGNSPLHF
TRBJ2-1,TRBV11-3,once,TRBD2,TGTGCCAGCAGCTTAGGGCTAGCGGGTTACAATGAGCAGTTCTTC,CASSLGLAGYNEQFF
TRBJ1-5,TRBV2,-,TRBD1,TGTGCCAGCAGTGAAAGGACAGGGGGCGCGCAGCAGCCCCAGCATTTT,CASSERTGGAQQPQHF
TRBJ1-2,TRBV6-5,few,TRBD1,TGTGCCGGAAAAGACGGGACAGCTAACTATGGCTACACCTTC,CAGKDGTANYGYTF
TRBJ2-2,TRBV7-9,many,TRBD1,TGTGCCAGCATTCGGACAGGGGCGATCACCGGGGAGCTGTTTTTT,CASIRTGAITGELFF
TRBJ1-1,TRBV27,-,TRBD1,TGTGCCAGCAACGTCCCCCCCGGGACAGGGCGAGCTTTCTTT,CASNVPPGTGRAFF